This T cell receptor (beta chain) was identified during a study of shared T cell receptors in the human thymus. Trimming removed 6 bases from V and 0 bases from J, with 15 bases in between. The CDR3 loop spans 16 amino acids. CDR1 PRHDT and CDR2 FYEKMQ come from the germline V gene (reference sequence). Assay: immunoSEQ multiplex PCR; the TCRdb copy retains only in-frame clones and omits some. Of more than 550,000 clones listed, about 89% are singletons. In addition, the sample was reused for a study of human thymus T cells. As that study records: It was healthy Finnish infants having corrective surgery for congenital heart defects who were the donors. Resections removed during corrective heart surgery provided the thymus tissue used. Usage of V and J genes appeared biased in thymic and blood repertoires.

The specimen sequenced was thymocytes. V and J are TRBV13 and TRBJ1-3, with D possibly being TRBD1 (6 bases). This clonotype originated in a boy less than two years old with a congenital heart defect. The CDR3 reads CASSLSGVGSGNTIYF. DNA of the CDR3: TGTGCCAGCAGTTTGTCAGGGGTAGGCTCTGGAAACACCATATATTTT. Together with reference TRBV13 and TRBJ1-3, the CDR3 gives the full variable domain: AAGVIQSPRHLIKEKRETATLKCYPIPRHDTVYWYQQGPGQDPQFLISFYEKMQSDKGSIPDRFSAQQFSDYHSELNMSSLELGDSALYFCASSLSGVGSGNTIYFGEGSWLTVV.